A selection of T cell receptor beta chains follows, all from one sample in a study of response to subunit inactivated influenza vaccine. A single record per CDR3 protein comes from TCRdb applying MiXCR to the RT-PCR reads. Found here are about 620,000 distinct CDR3 sequences, about 11% of them singletons; the top ten hold around 10%. The data also belong to a second study, concerning T cells expressing NK-cell markers.

The sample consisted of PBMCs from blood, taken on the day of vaccination. The origin of the receptors is a man aged 45-65 years who received an inactivated influenza vaccine. The CDR3 runs from the conserved cysteine through the conserved F or W. The D gene is left open where the match is weak. Clone sizes are given selectively: once, few, many, or a class where the clone is expanded.

D	V	size	J	DNA	CDR3
-	TRBV12-3/TRBV12-4	-	TRBJ2-7	TGTGCCAGCAGACCGCAACTAGAGAACGAGCAGTACTTC	CASRPQLENEQYF
-	TRBV14	many	TRBJ1-5	TGTGCCAGCAGCCAATCGCGTTTTCAGCCCCAGCATTTT	CASSQSRFQPQHF
-	TRBV7-9	many	TRBJ1-2	TGTGCCAGCAGCTTCGACTCTAACTATGGCTACACCTTC	CASSFDSNYGYTF
TRBD1	TRBV12-3/TRBV12-4	many	TRBJ2-1	TGTGCCAGCAACCGACAGGGGGCCGGGGATGAGCAGTTCTTC	CASNRQGAGDEQFF
-	TRBV15	few	TRBJ1-4	TGTGCCACTGGCAGGGCCCCTAATGAAAAACTGTTTTTT	CATGRAPNEKLFF
TRBD2	TRBV20-1	-	TRBJ2-1	TGCAGTGCTGCTAGCGGGAGGGCCCGTAATGAGCAGTTCTTC	CSAASGRARNEQFF
TRBD1	TRBV6-1	-	TRBJ1-5	TGTGCCAGCAGTGATTTTATCCGCCGGACAGGGCATAGCAATCAGCCCCAGCATTTT	CASSDFIRRTGHSNQPQHF
-	TRBV20-1	few	TRBJ2-1	TGCAGTGCTAGAGGCCACACGGATGAGCAGTTCTTC	CSARGHTDEQFF
TRBD2	TRBV7-2	few	TRBJ2-1	TGTGCCAGCAGCCCATATCGGTCCGCGGGAGTAAAGAATGAGCAGTTCTTC	CASSPYRSAGVKNEQFF
TRBD2	TRBV12-5	-	TRBJ2-1	TGTGCTAGTGGTTTGAGACTAGCGGGAATCCCCCTCAATGAGCAGTTCTTC	CASGLRLAGIPLNEQFF
TRBD2	TRBV27	-	TRBJ2-2	TGTGCCAGCAGTCCTAGACTAGCGGGAGGGCCGAACACCGGGGAGCTGTTTTTT	CASSPRLAGGPNTGELFF
-	TRBV7-9	many	TRBJ1-3	TGTGCCAGCAGTACGGGGACGGCCGGAAACACCATATATTTT	CASSTGTAGNTIYF
TRBD1	TRBV24-1	many	TRBJ2-1	TGTGCCACCAGTGATAACCGGGACAGGACGTACAATGAGCAGTTCTTC	CATSDNRDRTYNEQFF
TRBD2	TRBV10-3	-	TRBJ2-3	TGTGCCATCAGAAGCGGGGGGGCCAAAGATACGCAGTATTTT	CAIRSGGAKDTQYF
-	TRBV12-3/TRBV12-4	-	TRBJ2-2	TGTGCCAGCAGCTATACTGCGGGGCGGAACACCGGGGAGCTGTTTTTT	CASSYTAGRNTGELFF
TRBD2	TRBV5-1	-	TRBJ2-7	TGCGCCAGCAGCTTGGGTCTAGCGGGGGTCTTCTCCTACGAGCAGTACTTC	CASSLGLAGVFSYEQYF
-	TRBV6-1	-	TRBJ2-3	TGTGCCAGCAGTGAAGCGTGGGGGGGCACAGATACGCAGTATTTT	CASSEAWGGTDTQYF
-	TRBV7-2	few	TRBJ2-5	TGTGCCAGCAGGATCGGGACCTCGTACCAAGAGACCCAGTACTTC	CASRIGTSYQETQYF
TRBD2	TRBV12-3/TRBV12-4	few	TRBJ2-7	TGTGCCAGCAATGGTAGGGGAGGGTACGAGCAGTACTTC	CASNGRGGYEQYF
TRBD1	TRBV7-2	few	TRBJ1-2	TGTGCCAGCAGCTTAGCGGAATGGGACAGGGCCCATGGCTACACCTTC	CASSLAEWDRAHGYTF
TRBD2	TRBV11-2	few	TRBJ2-7	TGTGCCAGCAGCTTCTCGCGGGGGGACTCCTACGAGCAGTACTTC	CASSFSRGDSYEQYF
TRBD2	TRBV10-3	-	TRBJ2-3	TGTGCCACCGGGACTAGCGGGAGCAGCACAGATACGCAGTATTTT	CATGTSGSSTDTQYF
-	TRBV11-2	many	TRBJ2-2	TGTGCCAGCAGCTTAGTTGGACAACCAAACACCGGGGAGCTGTTTTTT	CASSLVGQPNTGELFF
TRBD1	TRBV7-9	-	TRBJ2-2	TGTGCCAGCAGCCTACCGGGGACAGGGGCCATCACCGGGGAGCTGTTTTTT	CASSLPGTGAITGELFF
-	TRBV6-1	few	TRBJ1-6	TGTGCCAGCAATGTCCAGGTCGATTCACCCCTCCACTTT	CASNVQVDSPLHF
-	TRBV12-3/TRBV12-4	few	TRBJ1-4	TGTGCCAGCAGTGCGGGGGGCGGCGGAAAACTGTTTTTT	CASSAGGGGKLFF
-	TRBV6-2/TRBV6-3	-	TRBJ1-4	TGTGCCAGCAGTTACCGATGGGGCACAAATGAAAAACTGTTTTTT	CASSYRWGTNEKLFF
-	TRBV7-9	-	TRBJ2-7	TGTGCCAGCAGCTTACAACCCCGCGAGCAGTACTTC	CASSLQPREQYF
-	TRBV4-2	-	TRBJ1-6	TGTGCCAGCAGCCAAGACAGTTCAGGGACTAATTCACCCCTCCACTTT	CASSQDSSGTNSPLHF
TRBD1	TRBV27	many	TRBJ1-1	TGTGCCAGCAGTCTAAGGACAGGGGGATGGACTGAAGCTTTCTTT	CASSLRTGGWTEAFF
TRBD1	TRBV29-1	few	TRBJ2-5	TGCAGCGTTGACCGGACAGGGGGCTCGACCCAGTACTTC	CSVDRTGGSTQYF
-	TRBV20-1	few	TRBJ1-1	TGCAGTGCTAGAGATTTTCAGGGTCATGGCACTGAAGCTTTCTTT	CSARDFQGHGTEAFF
TRBD2	TRBV6-1	-	TRBJ2-3	TGTGCCAGCAGTACGGGACTAGCGGGAGGCATAGATACGCAGTATTTT	CASSTGLAGGIDTQYF
-	TRBV11-1	-	TRBJ2-1	TGTGCCAGCAGCATAAGGACCGGGACACTTAATGAGCAGTTCTTC	CASSIRTGTLNEQFF
-	TRBV5-1	-	TRBJ1-2	TGCGCCAGCAGCACCGGACAGAGTAACTATGGCTACACCTTC	CASSTGQSNYGYTF
TRBD1	TRBV12-3/TRBV12-4	few	TRBJ2-2	TGTGCCAGCAGCAGGGGACAGGGCGCCGGGGAGCTGTTTTTT	CASSRGQGAGELFF
-	TRBV19	many	TRBJ2-7	TGTGCCAGTAGTTGGTCGGTAACCTACGAGCAGTACTTC	CASSWSVTYEQYF
-	TRBV12-3/TRBV12-4	many	TRBJ1-3	TGTGCCAGCAGTAGTCGCGAATGGGAAAACACCATATATTTT	CASSSREWENTIYF
TRBD2	TRBV24-1	many	TRBJ2-3	TGTGCCACCAGCACTAGCGGGAGAGATACGCAGTATTTT	CATSTSGRDTQYF
-	TRBV12-3/TRBV12-4	-	TRBJ2-2	TGTGCCAGCAGTACCCTTCTTGAGGGGGAGCTGTTTTTT	CASSTLLEGELFF
-	TRBV28	few	TRBJ2-7	TGTGCCAGCAGTTTCCTCACCGGGATCTTGATCTACGAGCAGTACTTC	CASSFLTGILIYEQYF
TRBD1	TRBV5-1	-	TRBJ1-1	TGCGCCAGCAGCCGTGACAGGGGCCGTAGGAACACTGAAGCTTTCTTT	CASSRDRGRRNTEAFF
-	TRBV15	few	TRBJ1-2	TGTGCCACCAGCAGAGACCCGGCCAGATCTAACTATGGCTACACCTTC	CATSRDPARSNYGYTF
-	TRBV20-1	-	TRBJ2-2	TGCAGTGCTAGTTTTAGGACCACCGGGGAGCTGTTTTTT	CSASFRTTGELFF
TRBD1	TRBV5-1	-	TRBJ2-2	TGCGCCAGCAGCCAGGACAGGGTTGTTCCCGGGGAGCTGTTTTTT	CASSQDRVVPGELFF
-	TRBV5-1	-	TRBJ2-7	TGCGCCAGCAGCTTGGTGGGGGGACTCTCCGAGCAGTACTTC	CASSLVGGLSEQYF
-	TRBV28	-	TRBJ2-5	TGTGCCAGCAACCCTGGGTACGAGGAAGCAGGGTCTGAGACCCAGTACTTC	CASNPGYEEAGSETQYF
-	TRBV9	few	TRBJ1-6	TGTGCCAGCAGCGTAGCTCCGGCAGGGATCAATTCACCCCTCCACTTT	CASSVAPAGINSPLHF
TRBD1	TRBV20-1	-	TRBJ1-5	TGCAGTGCCGTCGACAGGGGATCCAATCAGCCCCAGCATTTT	CSAVDRGSNQPQHF
-	TRBV5-1	many	TRBJ1-2	TGCGCCAGCAGCTTGACTCAGACAAAAACAGGGTCGTATCATGGCTACACCTTC	CASSLTQTKTGSYHGYTF
TRBD2	TRBV12-3/TRBV12-4	few	TRBJ2-1	TGTGCCAGCGCTCCTTTGGCGGGAGGGCCCAATGAGCAGTTCTTC	CASAPLAGGPNEQFF
-	TRBV12-3/TRBV12-4	-	TRBJ2-1	TGTGCCAGCAGTTTAGGCCGGGCCCCTTCCTACAATGAGCAGTTCTTC	CASSLGRAPSYNEQFF
TRBD2	TRBV11-1	-	TRBJ2-2	TGTGCCAGCAGTTCAAGCGGGAAATACCTGATTCCGAACACCGGGGAGCTGTTTTTT	CASSSSGKYLIPNTGELFF
-	TRBV12-3/TRBV12-4	many	TRBJ2-3	TGCGCCAGCAGCTTTGGCCCCGATACGCAGTATTTT	CASSFGPDTQYF
-	TRBV7-2	-	TRBJ2-3	TGTGCCAGCAGCTTAGTGGGTTGGTCTAGAAGCACAGATACGCAGTATTTT	CASSLVGWSRSTDTQYF